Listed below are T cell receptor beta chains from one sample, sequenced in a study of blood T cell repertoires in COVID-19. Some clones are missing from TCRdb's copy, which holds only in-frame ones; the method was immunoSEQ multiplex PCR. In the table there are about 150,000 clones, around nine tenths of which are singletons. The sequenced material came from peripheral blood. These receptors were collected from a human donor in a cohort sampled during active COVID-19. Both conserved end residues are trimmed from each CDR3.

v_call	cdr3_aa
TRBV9	ASSPPTRTADYGYT
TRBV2	ASSDYRGEPSYEQY
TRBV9	ASSVDSGDPQH
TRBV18	ASSPWQGRETQY
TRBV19	ASRGGRSGGANVLT
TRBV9	ASSVGSASYEQY
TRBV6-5	ASSTGQGRGQPQH
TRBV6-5	ASSLGTSNYGYT
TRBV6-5	ASSSAAISYNEQF
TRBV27	ASSPLGQGQKQY
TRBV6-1	ASSEQGASTEAF
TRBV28	ASSYLQGSNQPQH
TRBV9	ASSGGTDTQY
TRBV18	ASSRQGENTEAF
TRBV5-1	ASSLVQANTEAF
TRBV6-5	ASNTGGRLYGYT
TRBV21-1	ASSNVNRDPTIY
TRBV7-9	ASSRIEGVWGGRTYEQY
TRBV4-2	ASSPDLSLAGHTYEQY
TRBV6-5	ASSAGVGGTTEAF
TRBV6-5	ASSDRVENIQY
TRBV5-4	ASSLNTAPYGYT
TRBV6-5	ASSYLCYEQY
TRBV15	ATSASGRAEGETQY
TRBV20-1	SASKPSSGNTIY
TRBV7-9	ASSSLAGVEETQY
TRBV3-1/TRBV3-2	ASSQGPTTGETQY
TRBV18	ASSPRANTEAF
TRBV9	ASSPGLAGPHTGELF
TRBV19	ASSKWGGLGTEAF
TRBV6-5	ASTLLAGDNEQF
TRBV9	ASSVAAGGPVGEQF
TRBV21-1	ASSNWQGADSGRPQH
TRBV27	ASSFRDTAEQY
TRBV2	ASSFLVAGGGSYEQY
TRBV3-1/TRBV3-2	ASSQPGLGIQETQY
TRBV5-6	ASSLEGHLRPTEAF
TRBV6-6	ASSYWTGTIQPQH
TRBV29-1	SVAGGQNQETQY
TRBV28	ASTTLGGDTQY
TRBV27	ASSSSLGTTSNQPQH
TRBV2	ASGKTVTNEKLF
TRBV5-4	ASSLIQRGGRSHPSY
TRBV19	ASCKPSGANTEAF
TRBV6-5	ASSYTRGGAQETQY
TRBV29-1	SVEDRGFGGIKYEQY
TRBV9	ASSRRVRVSVGELF
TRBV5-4	ASSGTAYEQY